A selection of T cell receptor beta chains follows, all from one sample in a study of T cells in tuberculosis. Measured with immunoSEQ multiplex PCR; TCRdb has only the in-frame clones, and not every one. The repertoire has more than 70,000 clones, roughly 93% of them found once; the top ten carry around 2%. What was sequenced was CD1b-GMM tetramer-negative cells sorted from PBMCs. The receptors were sampled from an adult woman with latent tuberculosis. Both conserved end residues are part of each CDR3. The D gene is left open where the match is weak. Clone size is given for some rows only: seen once, a few or many times, or a class if the clone is expanded.

size,J,V,D,DNA,CDR3
NA,TRBJ1-2,TRBV7-6,NA,TGTGCCAGCAGCTCCGGACAGCACGCAAACCCCTATGGCTACACCTTC,CASSSGQHANPYGYTF
NA,TRBJ1-2,TRBV5-1,TRBD1,TGCGCCAGCAGCCCCGGACAGGGATGGTATGGCTACACCTTC,CASSPGQGWYGYTF
NA,TRBJ1-6,TRBV6-1,NA,TGTGCCAGCACTTGGAGGAGCTCCTATAATTCACCCCTCCACTTT,CASTWRSSYNSPLHF
NA,TRBJ2-1,TRBV5-1,TRBD2,TGCGCCAGCAGCTTCTCCAGACTAGCGGGGGGGAGGGATGAGCAGTTCTTC,CASSFSRLAGGRDEQFF
NA,TRBJ1-2,TRBV7-9,NA,TGTGCCAGCAGGGTAGACAATCACTATGGCTACACCTTC,CASRVDNHYGYTF
NA,TRBJ1-1,TRBV13,NA,TGTGCCAGCAGCTTAGGGGCCTTACCGAACACTGAAGCTTTCTTT,CASSLGALPNTEAFF
NA,TRBJ1-2,TRBV15,NA,TGTGCCACCAGCAGAGGAGGGTCTAACTATGGCTACACCTTC,CATSRGGSNYGYTF
NA,TRBJ1-2,TRBV19,NA,TGTGCCAGTAGTATCTTGGGAGAGCGAGTAGGCTACACCTTC,CASSILGERVGYTF
NA,TRBJ2-3,TRBV5-4,NA,TGTGCCAGCAGTCAACGGGACACAGATACGCAGTATTTT,CASSQRDTDTQYF
NA,TRBJ2-7,TRBV5-6,NA,TGTGCCAGCAGCTTGTTCAAGACGAGGGACGAGCAGTACTTC,CASSLFKTRDEQYF
once,TRBJ1-1,TRBV5-1,NA,TGCGCCAGCAGCTTGGCAGGGTTTATCGGCACTGAAGCTTTCTTT,CASSLAGFIGTEAFF
NA,TRBJ1-5,TRBV7-9,TRBD1,TGTGCCAGCAGCTTAGCGGACAGGCCTCATCAGCCCCAGCATTTT,CASSLADRPHQPQHF
NA,TRBJ2-7,TRBV10-2,NA,TGCGCCAGCAGTTCCACGAGCAACGAGCAGTACTTC,CASSSTSNEQYF
NA,TRBJ2-1,TRBV18,NA,TGTGCCAGCTCAGCTGAACTAGCTACTGAGCAGTTCTTC,CASSAELATEQFF
NA,TRBJ2-5,TRBV12-5,NA,TGTGCTAGTGGTTCCAGGACTGGGAAAGAGACCCAGTACTTC,CASGSRTGKETQYF
NA,TRBJ2-2,TRBV7-7,NA,TGTGCTAGCAGCTTAACCGCCGGAGCCGGGGAGCTGTTTTTT,CASSLTAGAGELFF
NA,TRBJ1-2,TRBV19,NA,TGTGCCAGTAGCCAGGTAGGGAGCTATGGCTACACCTTC,CASSQVGSYGYTF
once,TRBJ1-1,TRBV7-8,NA,TGTGCCAGCAGCTTAGGGGGGGGATTTGAAGCTTTCTTT,CASSLGGGFEAFF
NA,TRBJ1-2,TRBV4-2,TRBD1,TGTGCCAGCAGCCAAGCGGGACAGGGGGTAACCTTC,CASSQAGQGVTF
NA,TRBJ1-3,TRBV6-1,NA,TGTGCCAGCAGTGAACTTGGACAGATCCCTTATTCAGGAAACACCATATATTTT,CASSELGQIPYSGNTIYF
few,TRBJ2-4,TRBV14,TRBD2,TGTGCCAGCAGCCAAGAGCAAGGGACTAGCGGGTTCAAAAACATTCAGTACTTC,CASSQEQGTSGFKNIQYF
NA,TRBJ1-2,TRBV10-1,TRBD1,TGCGCCAGCAGTGAACAGGGGGCCTCAGCTAACTATGGCTACACCTTC,CASSEQGASANYGYTF
once,TRBJ2-5,TRBV5-6,TRBD1,TGTGCCAGCAGCGCACGACAGGGCCCGGGGACCCAGTACTTC,CASSARQGPGTQYF
NA,TRBJ1-3,TRBV7-2,TRBD1,TGTGCCAGCAGCCCCAACAGGGGCTCTGGAAACACCATATATTTT,CASSPNRGSGNTIYF
NA,TRBJ2-7,TRBV10-3,TRBD2,TGTGCCATCAGTGATGCGGGTGCAGGGAGGGGATCCTACGAGCAGTACTTC,CAISDAGAGRGSYEQYF
NA,TRBJ2-2,TRBV7-9,TRBD1,TGTGCCAGCAGCCCCGGACAGGAGTACACCGGGGAGCTGTTTTTT,CASSPGQEYTGELFF
NA,TRBJ1-3,TRBV14,NA,TGTGCCAGCAGCCAAGGCGCGGGATCTGGAAACACCATATATTTT,CASSQGAGSGNTIYF